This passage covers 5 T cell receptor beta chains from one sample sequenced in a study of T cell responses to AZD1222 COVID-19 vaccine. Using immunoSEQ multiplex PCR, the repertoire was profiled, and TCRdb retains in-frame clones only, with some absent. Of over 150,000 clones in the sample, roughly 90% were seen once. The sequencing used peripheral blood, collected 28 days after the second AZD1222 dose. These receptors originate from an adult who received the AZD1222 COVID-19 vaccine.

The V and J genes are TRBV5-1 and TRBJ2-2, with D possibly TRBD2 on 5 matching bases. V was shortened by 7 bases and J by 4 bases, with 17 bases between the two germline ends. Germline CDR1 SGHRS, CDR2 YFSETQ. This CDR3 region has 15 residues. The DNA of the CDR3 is TGCGCCAGCGGAGCCAGCGGAAGCGGCACCGGGGAGCTGTTTTTT. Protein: CASGASGSGTGELFF.

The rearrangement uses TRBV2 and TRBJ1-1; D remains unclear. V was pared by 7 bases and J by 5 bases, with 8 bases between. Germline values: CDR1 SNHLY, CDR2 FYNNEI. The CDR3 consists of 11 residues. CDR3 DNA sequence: TGTGCCAGCATTCGGTTTACTGAAGCTTTCTTT. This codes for CASIRFTEAFF.

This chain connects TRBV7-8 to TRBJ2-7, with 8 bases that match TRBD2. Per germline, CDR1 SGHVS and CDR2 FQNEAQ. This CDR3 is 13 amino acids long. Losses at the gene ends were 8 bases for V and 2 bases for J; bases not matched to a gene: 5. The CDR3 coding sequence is TGTGCCAGCCGCCGGGGGGGGGCCTACGAGCAGTACTTC. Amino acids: CASRRGGAYEQYF.

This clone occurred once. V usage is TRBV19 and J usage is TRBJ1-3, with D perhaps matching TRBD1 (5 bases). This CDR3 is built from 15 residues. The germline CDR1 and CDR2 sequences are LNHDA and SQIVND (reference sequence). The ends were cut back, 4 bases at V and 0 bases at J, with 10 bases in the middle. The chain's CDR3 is CASSKETASGNTIYF. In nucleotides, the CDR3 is TGTGCCAGTAGTAAGGAGACAGCCTCTGGAAACACCATATATTTT.

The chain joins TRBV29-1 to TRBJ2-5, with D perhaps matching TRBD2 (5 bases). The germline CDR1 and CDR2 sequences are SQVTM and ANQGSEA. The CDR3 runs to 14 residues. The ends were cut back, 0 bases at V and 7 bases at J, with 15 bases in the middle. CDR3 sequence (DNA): TGCAGCGTTGAAGAGGACTCGTCGGCGGGGACCCAGTACTTC. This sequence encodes CSVEEDSSAGTQYF.